This passage covers 11 T cell receptor beta chains from one sample sequenced in a study of T cell responses to AZD1222 COVID-19 vaccine. TCRdb's table, derived via immunoSEQ multiplex PCR, lists solely in-frame clones and lacks some. The sample shows about 150,000 clones, 75% to 90% of them seen only once. The sample here was peripheral blood, taken after recovery from COVID-19. These receptors all come from an adult who had recovered from COVID-19.

This chain connects TRBV4-1 to TRBJ1-1; D is perhaps TRBD1 (5 bases). From germline, CDR1 is MGHRA and CDR2 YSYEKL. Between the trimmed V and J ends, which lost 0 bases and 8 bases, there was a span of 13 bases. This CDR3 has 14 residues. CDR3: CASSQEDWGSEAFF. For the CDR3, the DNA is TGCGCCAGCAGCCAAGAAGACTGGGGCTCAGAAGCTTTCTTT.

The CDR3 DNA reads TGCGCCAGCAGCTTGGACAGGGTCCAAGAGACCCAGTACTTC. Translating gives CASSLDRVQETQYF. The chain has TRBV5-1 and TRBJ2-5; possible D gene TRBD1, 6 bases. V lost 0 bases to trimming and J lost 1 base, with 7 bases between them. Germline V CDR1 and CDR2: SGHRS, YFSETQ. This CDR3 has 14 amino acids. Using reference TRBV5-1 and TRBJ2-5 for the parts outside the CDR3, the full variable domain is KAGVTQTPRYLIKTRGQQVTLSCSPISGHRSVSWYQQTPGQGLQFLFEYFSETQRNKGNFPGRFSGRQFSNSRSEMNVSTLELGDSALYLCASSLDRVQETQYFGPGTRLLVL.

The V gene is TRBV20-1, the J gene TRBJ2-5; D is undetermined. The germline V gene encodes CDR1 DFQATT and CDR2 SNEGSKA (reference sequence). The CDR3 contains 11 residues. Trimming shortened V by 0 bases and J by 5 bases, and 4 bases separated the two germline ends. The CDR3 region is CSARDYETQYF. CDR3 nucleotide sequence: TGCAGTGCTAGAGATTACGAGACCCAGTACTTC.

This sequence joins TRBV5-1 and TRBJ1-4, with a tentative D call TRBD1 (6 bases). The V gene lost 2 bases and the J gene lost 6 bases, with 8 bases spanning the gap. Germline V gene lookup returns CDR1 SGHRS and CDR2 YFSETQ. This CDR3 is built from 13 residues. The CDR3 bases are TGCGCCAGCAGCTTACAGGGCTATGAAAAACTGTTTTTT. Its protein product is CASSLQGYEKLFF.

In this sample, this clone turned up a few times. CDR3 DNA: TGTGCCAGCAGCCCCGACAGGGGGAAAACCGGGGAGCTGTTTTTT. It translates to CASSPDRGKTGELFF. The J gene is TRBJ2-2, the V gene TRBV5-4; TRBD1 aligns across 9 bases. Germline CDR1 is SGHNT and CDR2 is YYREEE (reference sequence). The CDR3 sequence is 15 residues long. With V trimmed by 4 bases and J by 5 bases, 6 bases remained unmatched.

V is TRBV4-3 and J is TRBJ1-1, with D perhaps matching TRBD1 (5 bases). The V end lost 1 base, the J end lost 4 bases, and 13 bases lay between the germline ends. Per germline, CDR1 LGHNA and CDR2 YSLEER. CDR3 length: 15 amino acids. CDR3 nucleotides: TGCGCCAGCAGCCAAGGTATGGCGGGGACCACTGAAGCTTTCTTT. Its translation is CASSQGMAGTTEAFF.

The chain links TRBV3-1 (or the pseudogene TRBV3-2) to TRBJ2-5; TRBD2 matches at 12 bases. The CDR3 covers 15 residues. Germline V gives CDR1 LGHDT, CDR2 YNNKEL (reference sequence). J was trimmed by 4 bases and V by 5 bases; bases with no gene match: 5. CDR3 sequence (DNA): TGTGCCAGCAGCAAGTGGACTAGCGGGGCAGAGACCCAGTACTTC. Its protein is CASSKWTSGAETQYF.

The chain uses TRBV7-2 and TRBJ1-2, with D tentatively TRBD1 (6 bases). Trimming removed 4 bases from V and 4 bases from J, with 19 bases in between. In germline, CDR1 is SGHTA, CDR2 FQGNSA. This CDR3 region has 16 residues. The DNA for the CDR3 is TGTGCCAGCAGCTCGAGGGTGACAGGCGTTGTCTATGGCTACACCTTC. This sequence encodes CASSSRVTGVVYGYTF.

This chain uses TRBV6-5 with TRBJ1-1, with D unclear. From germline, CDR1 is MNHEY and CDR2 SVGAGI. V lost 6 bases, J lost 1 base, and 12 bases lay in between. The CDR3 sequence is 14 residues long. In DNA form, the CDR3 reads TGTGCCAGCAGGTCTTGGGATACGAACACTGAAGCTTTCTTT. This codes for CASRSWDTNTEAFF.

The chain has TRBV18 and TRBJ2-7; tentative D call: TRBD1 (6 bases). V was cut by 5 bases and J by 3 bases, with 14 bases left in between. CDR1 is KGHSH and CDR2 is LQKENI in the germline V gene. This CDR3 contains 14 residues. The CDR3 DNA follows: TGTGCCAGCTCAGCAAACAGGGAAATCTACGAGCAGTACTTC. This encodes CASSANREIYEQYF.

The chain uses TRBV6-2 or TRBV6-3 and TRBJ1-4; D is undetermined. Trimming cost V 6 bases and J 0 bases, with 11 bases left between them. CDR3 length equals 15 residues. Looked up from germline, CDR1 is MNHEY and CDR2 is SVGEGT. The DNA of the CDR3 is TGTGCCAGCAGCCTACTGGGTACAACTAATGAAAAACTGTTTTTT. Protein sequence: CASSLLGTTNEKLFF.